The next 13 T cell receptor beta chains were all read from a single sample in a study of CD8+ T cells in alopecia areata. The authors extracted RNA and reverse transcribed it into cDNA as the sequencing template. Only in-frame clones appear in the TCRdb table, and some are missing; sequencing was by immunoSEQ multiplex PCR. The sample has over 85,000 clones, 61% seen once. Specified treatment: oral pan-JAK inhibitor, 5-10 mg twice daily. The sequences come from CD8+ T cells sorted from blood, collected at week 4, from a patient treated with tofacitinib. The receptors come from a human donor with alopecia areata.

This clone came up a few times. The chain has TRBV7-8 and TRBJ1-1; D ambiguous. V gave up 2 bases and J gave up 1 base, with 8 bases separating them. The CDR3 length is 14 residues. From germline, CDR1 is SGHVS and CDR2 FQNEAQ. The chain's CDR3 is CASSLWEGNTEAFF. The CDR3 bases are TGTGCCAGCAGCTTATGGGAGGGGAACACTGAAGCTTTCTTT.

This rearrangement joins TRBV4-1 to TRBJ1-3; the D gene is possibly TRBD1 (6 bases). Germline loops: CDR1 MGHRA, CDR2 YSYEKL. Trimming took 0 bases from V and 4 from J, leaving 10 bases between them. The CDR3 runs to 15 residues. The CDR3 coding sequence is TGCGCCAGCAGCCAAGACCGGGGGCTCGGAAACACCATATATTTT. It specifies CASSQDRGLGNTIYF.

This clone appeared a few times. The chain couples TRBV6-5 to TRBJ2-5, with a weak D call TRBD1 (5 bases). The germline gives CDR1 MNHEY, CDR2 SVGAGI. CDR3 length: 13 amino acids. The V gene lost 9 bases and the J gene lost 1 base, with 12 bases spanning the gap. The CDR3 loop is CASAYRSQETQYF. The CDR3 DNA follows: TGTGCCAGTGCCTACAGGTCCCAAGAGACCCAGTACTTC.

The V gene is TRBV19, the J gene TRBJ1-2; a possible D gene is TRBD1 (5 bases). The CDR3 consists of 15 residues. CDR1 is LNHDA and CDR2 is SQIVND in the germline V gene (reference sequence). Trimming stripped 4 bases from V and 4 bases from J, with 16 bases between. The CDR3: CASSTIGGSVYGYTF. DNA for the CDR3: TGTGCCAGTAGTACGATTGGGGGATCAGTCTATGGCTACACCTTC.

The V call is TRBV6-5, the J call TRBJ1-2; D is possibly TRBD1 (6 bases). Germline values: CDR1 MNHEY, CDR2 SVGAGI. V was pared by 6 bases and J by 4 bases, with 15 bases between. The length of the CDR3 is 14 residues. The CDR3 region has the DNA TGTGCCAGCAGCCCCGGACAGCAACCCTATGGCTACACCTTC. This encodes CASSPGQQPYGYTF.

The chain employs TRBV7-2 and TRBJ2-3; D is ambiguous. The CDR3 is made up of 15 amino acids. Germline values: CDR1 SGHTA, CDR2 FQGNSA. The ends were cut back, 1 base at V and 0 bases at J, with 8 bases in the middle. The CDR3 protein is CASSLVAGSTDTQYF. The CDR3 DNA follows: TGTGCCAGCAGCTTAGTTGCCGGGAGCACAGATACGCAGTATTTT.

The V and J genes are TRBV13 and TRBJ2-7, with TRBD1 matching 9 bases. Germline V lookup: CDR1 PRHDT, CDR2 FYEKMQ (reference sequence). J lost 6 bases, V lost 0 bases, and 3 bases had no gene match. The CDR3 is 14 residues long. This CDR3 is CASSLGQGAGEQYF. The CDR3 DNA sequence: TGTGCCAGCAGCTTAGGACAGGGGGCGGGCGAGCAGTACTTC.

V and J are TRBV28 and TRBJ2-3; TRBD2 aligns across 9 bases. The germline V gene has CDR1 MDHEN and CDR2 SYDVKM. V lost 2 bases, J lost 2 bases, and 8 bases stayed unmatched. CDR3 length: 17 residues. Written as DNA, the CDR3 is TGTGCCAGCAGTTTAAGCTCTAGCGGGACCCCCACAGATACGCAGTATTTT. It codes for CASSLSSSGTPTDTQYF.

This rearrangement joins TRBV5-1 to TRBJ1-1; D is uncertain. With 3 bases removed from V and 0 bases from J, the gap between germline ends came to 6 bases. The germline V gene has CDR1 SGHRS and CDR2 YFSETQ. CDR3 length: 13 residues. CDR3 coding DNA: TGCGCCAGCAGCTCTGAGATGAACACTGAAGCTTTCTTT. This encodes CASSSEMNTEAFF.

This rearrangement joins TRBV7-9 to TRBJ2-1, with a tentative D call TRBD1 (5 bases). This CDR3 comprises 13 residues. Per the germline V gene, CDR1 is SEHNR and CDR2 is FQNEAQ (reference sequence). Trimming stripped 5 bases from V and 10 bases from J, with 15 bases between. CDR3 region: CASSGPPGKEQFF. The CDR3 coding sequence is TGTGCCAGCAGCGGCCCCCCAGGGAAGGAGCAGTTCTTC. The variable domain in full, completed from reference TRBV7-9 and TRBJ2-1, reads DTGVSQNPRHKITKRGQNVTFRCDPISEHNRLYWYRQTLGQGPEFLTYFQNEAQLEKSRLLSDRFSAERPKGSFSTLEIQRTEQGDSAMYLCASSGPPGKEQFFGPGTRLTVL.

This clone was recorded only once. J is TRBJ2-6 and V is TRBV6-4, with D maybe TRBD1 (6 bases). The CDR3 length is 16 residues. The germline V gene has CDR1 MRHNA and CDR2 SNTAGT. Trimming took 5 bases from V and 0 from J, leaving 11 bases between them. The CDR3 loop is CASSPRQASGANVLTF. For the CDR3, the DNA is TGTGCCAGCAGTCCGAGACAGGCCTCTGGGGCCAACGTCCTGACTTTC.

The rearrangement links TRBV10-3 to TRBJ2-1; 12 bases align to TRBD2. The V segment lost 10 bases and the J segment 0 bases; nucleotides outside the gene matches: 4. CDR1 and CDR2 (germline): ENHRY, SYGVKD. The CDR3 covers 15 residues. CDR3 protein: CATRLAGDSYNEQFF. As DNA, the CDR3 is TGTGCCACAAGACTAGCGGGAGACTCCTACAATGAGCAGTTCTTC.

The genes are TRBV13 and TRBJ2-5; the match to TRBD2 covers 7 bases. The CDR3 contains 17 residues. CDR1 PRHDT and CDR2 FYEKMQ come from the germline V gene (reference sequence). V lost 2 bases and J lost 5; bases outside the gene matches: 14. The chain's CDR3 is CASSLSGGSANFETQYF. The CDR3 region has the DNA TGTGCCAGCAGCTTATCTGGCGGGAGTGCTAATTTCGAGACCCAGTACTTC. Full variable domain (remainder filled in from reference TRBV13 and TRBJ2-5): AAGVIQSPRHLIKEKRETATLKCYPIPRHDTVYWYQQGPGQDPQFLISFYEKMQSDKGSIPDRFSAQQFSDYHSELNMSSLELGDSALYFCASSLSGGSANFETQYFGPGTRLLVL.